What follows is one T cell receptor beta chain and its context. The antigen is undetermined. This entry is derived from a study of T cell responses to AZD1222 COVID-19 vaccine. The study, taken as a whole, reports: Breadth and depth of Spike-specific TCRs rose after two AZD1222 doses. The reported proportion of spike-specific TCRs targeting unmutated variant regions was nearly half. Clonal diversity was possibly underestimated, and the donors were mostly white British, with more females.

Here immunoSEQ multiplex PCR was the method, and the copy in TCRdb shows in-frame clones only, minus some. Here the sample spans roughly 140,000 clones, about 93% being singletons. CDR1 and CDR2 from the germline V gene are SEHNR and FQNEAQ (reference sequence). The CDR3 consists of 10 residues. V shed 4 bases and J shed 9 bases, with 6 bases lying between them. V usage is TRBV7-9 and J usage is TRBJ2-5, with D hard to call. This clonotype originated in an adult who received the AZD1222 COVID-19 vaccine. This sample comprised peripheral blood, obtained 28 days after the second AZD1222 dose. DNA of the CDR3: TGTGCCAGCAGCTCCCAGGCCCAGTACTTC. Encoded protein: CASSSQAQYF. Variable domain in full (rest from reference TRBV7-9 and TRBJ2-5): DTGVSQNPRHKITKRGQNVTFRCDPISEHNRLYWYRQTLGQGPEFLTYFQNEAQLEKSRLLSDRFSAERPKGSFSTLEIQRTEQGDSAMYLCASSSQAQYFGPGTRLLVL.